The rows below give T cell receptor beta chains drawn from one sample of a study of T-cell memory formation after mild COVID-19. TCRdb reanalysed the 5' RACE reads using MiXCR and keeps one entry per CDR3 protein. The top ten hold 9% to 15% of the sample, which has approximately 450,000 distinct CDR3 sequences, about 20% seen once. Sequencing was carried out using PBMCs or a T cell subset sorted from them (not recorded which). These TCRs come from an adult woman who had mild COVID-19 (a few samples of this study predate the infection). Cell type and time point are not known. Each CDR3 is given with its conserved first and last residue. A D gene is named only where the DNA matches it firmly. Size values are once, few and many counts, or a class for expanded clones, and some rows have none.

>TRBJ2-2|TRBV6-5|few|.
TGTGCCAGCAGACTCGGACAGTTAACCGGGGAGCTGTTTTTT
CASRLGQLTGELFF
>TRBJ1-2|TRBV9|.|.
TGTGCCAGCAGCCCGGGATCAGGGATGGTCTATGGCTACACCTTC
CASSPGSGMVYGYTF
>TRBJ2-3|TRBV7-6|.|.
TGTGCCAGCAGCTTAGGCCTCGGGAATAGCGGCACAGATACGCAGTATTTT
CASSLGLGNSGTDTQYF
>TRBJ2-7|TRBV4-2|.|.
TGTGCCAGCAGCCAAGGAAAGGGGTTAGGCTACGAGCAGTACTTC
CASSQGKGLGYEQYF
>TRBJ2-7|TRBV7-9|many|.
TGTGCCAGCAGCTTAGAGGGGACTCCCTACGAGCAGTACTTC
CASSLEGTPYEQYF
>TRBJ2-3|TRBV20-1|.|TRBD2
TGCAGTGCTAGCCACTACGGACTAGCGGGAGCCGCAGATACGCAGTATTTT
CSASHYGLAGAADTQYF
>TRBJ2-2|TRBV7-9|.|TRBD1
TGTGCCAGCAGCCCGCTGGGACAGGGGAACACCGGGGAGCTGTTTTTT
CASSPLGQGNTGELFF
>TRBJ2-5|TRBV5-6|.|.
TGTGCCAGCAGCCTGACGAGTCCTTCCGAGACCCAGTACTTC
CASSLTSPSETQYF
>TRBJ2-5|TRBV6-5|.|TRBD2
TGTGCCAGCAGGAGACTAGCGGGACTAATAGAGACCCAGTACTTC
CASRRLAGLIETQYF
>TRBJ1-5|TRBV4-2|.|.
TGTGCCAGCAGCCAAGATGGGGTAAGTCAGCCCCAGCATTTT
CASSQDGVSQPQHF
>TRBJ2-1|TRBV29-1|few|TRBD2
TGCAGCGTCCGTGCGGGGGGAGTGACCAATGAGCAGTTCTTC
CSVRAGGVTNEQFF
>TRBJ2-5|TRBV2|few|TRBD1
TGTGCCAGCAGACTACTCCGGGACAGCTACCAGTACCAAGAGACCCAGTACTTC
CASRLLRDSYQYQETQYF
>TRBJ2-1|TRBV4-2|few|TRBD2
TGTGCCAGCAGCCAAATAGCGGGAGAAGCCTACAATGAGCAGTTCTTC
CASSQIAGEAYNEQFF
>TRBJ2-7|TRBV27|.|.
TGTGCCAGCAGTTTATCGATCGGGGGCACCTACGAGCAGTACTTC
CASSLSIGGTYEQYF
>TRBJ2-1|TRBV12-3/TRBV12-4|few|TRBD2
TGTGCCAGCAGTCCGGGGGGGCCCCCGATCTACAATGAGCAGTTCTTC
CASSPGGPPIYNEQFF
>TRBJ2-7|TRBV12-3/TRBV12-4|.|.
TGTGCCAGCAGATCGACTCAGGACCTGCCCTCCTACGAGCAGTACTTC
CASRSTQDLPSYEQYF
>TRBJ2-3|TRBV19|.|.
TGTGCCAGTAGTATACAGGGCCGCACAGATACGCAGTATTTT
CASSIQGRTDTQYF
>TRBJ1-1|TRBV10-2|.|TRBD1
TGCGCCAGCACCCGGACAGGGTGGGACACTGAAGCTTTCTTT
CASTRTGWDTEAFF
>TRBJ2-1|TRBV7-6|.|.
TGTGCCAGCAGCTTAGGGGCCGGGAACTACAATGAGCAGTTCTTC
CASSLGAGNYNEQFF
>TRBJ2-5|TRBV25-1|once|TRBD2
TGTGCCAGCAGTGAATGGGGGGGGAGGGCTCGAGGAAGAACCCAGTACTTC
CASSEWGGRARGRTQYF
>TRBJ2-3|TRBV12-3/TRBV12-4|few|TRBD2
TGTGCCAGCGAATCTAGCGGCTCAGATACGCAGTATTTT
CASESSGSDTQYF
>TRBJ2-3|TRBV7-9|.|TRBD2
TGTGCCAGCAACCATCAGCGGGAGACAGATACGCAGTATTTT
CASNHQRETDTQYF
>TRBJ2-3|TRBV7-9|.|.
TGTGCCAGCAGCCCAACTTGGGGCCCACCCACAGATACGCAGTATTTT
CASSPTWGPPTDTQYF
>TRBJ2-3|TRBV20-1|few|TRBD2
TGCAGTGCTCGGAATCCGGGACTAGCTTCAGATACGCAGTATTTT
CSARNPGLASDTQYF
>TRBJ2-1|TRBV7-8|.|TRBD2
TGTGCCAGCAGCTTAGCCCGACTAGCGGCCTACAATGAGCAGTTCTTC
CASSLARLAAYNEQFF
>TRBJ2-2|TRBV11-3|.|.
TGTGCCAGCAGCTTAGTTGGTACCACCGGGGAGCTGTTTTTT
CASSLVGTTGELFF
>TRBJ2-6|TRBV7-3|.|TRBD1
TGTGCCAGCAGCAAGGTACCGGGACAGGGGGCGGCTGGGGCCAACGTCCTGACTTTC
CASSKVPGQGAAGANVLTF
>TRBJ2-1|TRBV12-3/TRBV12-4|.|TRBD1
TGTGCCAGCAGGGACAGGTACAATGAGCAGTTCTTC
CASRDRYNEQFF
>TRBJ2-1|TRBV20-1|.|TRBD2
TGCAGTCCTACCGGGACTAGCGGGAGTCGGGAGCAGTTCTTC
CSPTGTSGSREQFF
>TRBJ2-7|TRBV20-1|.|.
TGCAGTGCTCTAGGTTGGGGGGAAGTTGGCTACGAGCAGTACTTC
CSALGWGEVGYEQYF
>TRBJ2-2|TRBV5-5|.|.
TGTGCCAGCAGCTCCAGTCCGCGGGGGCCCAGCACCGGGGAGCTGTTTTTT
CASSSSPRGPSTGELFF
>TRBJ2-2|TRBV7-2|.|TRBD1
TGTGCCAGCAGCCACCCGGGACAGGGTCGAACCGGGGAGCTGTTTTTT
CASSHPGQGRTGELFF
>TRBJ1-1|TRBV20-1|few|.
TGCAGTGCTAGAGGTATAGAGAACACTGAAGCTTTCTTT
CSARGIENTEAFF
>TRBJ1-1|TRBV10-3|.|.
TGTGCCATCAGTGAGCGGGAGTGGGTAAATGAAGCTTTCTTT
CAISEREWVNEAFF
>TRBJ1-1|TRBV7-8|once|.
TGTGCCAGCAGCTTAGTGGCCAGGGGGAACACTGAAGCTTTCTTT
CASSLVARGNTEAFF
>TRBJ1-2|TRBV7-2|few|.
TGTGCCAGCAGCTTACTGGGGACTGCGGGCTACACCTTC
CASSLLGTAGYTF
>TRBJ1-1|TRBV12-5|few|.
TGTGCTAGTGGTTTGGTAGTTTTTGGCCAGGGAAGTTTGAACACTGAAGCTTTCTTT
CASGLVVFGQGSLNTEAFF
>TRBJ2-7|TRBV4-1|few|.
TGCGCCAGCAGCCAGTCAGAGGGGGAACCATTCTACGAGCAGTACTTC
CASSQSEGEPFYEQYF
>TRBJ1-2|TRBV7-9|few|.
TGTGCCAGCAGCTCTGACGGCGTAGGGGGCTACACCTTC
CASSSDGVGGYTF
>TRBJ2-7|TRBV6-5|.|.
TGTGCCAGCAGTTACTCAGGACAGAGTCCCCACGAGCAGTACTTC
CASSYSGQSPHEQYF
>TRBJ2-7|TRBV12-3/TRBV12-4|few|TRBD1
TGTGCCAGCACTTGGGACAGGGACTACGAGCAGTACTTC
CASTWDRDYEQYF
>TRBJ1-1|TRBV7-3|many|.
TGTGCCAGCAGCCCCAGCTTTGGCACTGAAGCTTTCTTT
CASSPSFGTEAFF
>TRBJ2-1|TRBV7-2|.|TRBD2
TGTGCCAGCAGCTCACTAGCGGGGGGGCCCTATGAGCAGTTCTTC
CASSSLAGGPYEQFF
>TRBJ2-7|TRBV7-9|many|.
TGTGCCAGCAGCCCTTTGGGCTACGAGCAGTACTTC
CASSPLGYEQYF
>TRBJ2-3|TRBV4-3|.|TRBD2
TGCGCCAGCAGCCAAGTGACTAGCGGGAGCGCAGATACGCAGTATTTT
CASSQVTSGSADTQYF
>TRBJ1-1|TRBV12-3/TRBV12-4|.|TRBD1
TGTGCCAGCAGTCTAACAGGGGTGGGGGAAGCTTTCTTT
CASSLTGVGEAFF
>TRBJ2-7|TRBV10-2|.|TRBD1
TGCGCCACCTTACAGGGGGACCGGTACGAGCAGTACTTC
CATLQGDRYEQYF
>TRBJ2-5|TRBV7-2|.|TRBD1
TGTGCCAGCAGCTTAGAGGGACAGCAGTTCAGGGAGACCCAGTACTTC
CASSLEGQQFRETQYF